This T cell receptor (beta chain) was sequenced during a study of T cells in Graves' hyperthyroidism and ophthalmopathy. This clonotype came up many times. Authors of the study amplified TCR beta CDR3 regions from RNA transcripts. TCR CDR3 regions were first amplified by RT-PCR with HTBI primers. One entry per CDR3 protein, called by TCRdb with MiXCR from the multiplex PCR reads. The sample records under 300,000 distinct CDR3 sequences, over 12% being singletons. This CDR3 has 17 residues. J was trimmed by 5 bases and V by 5 bases; bases with no gene match: 15. Germline CDR1 and CDR2: MNHEY and SMNVEV (reference sequence).

This sequence joins TRBV27 and TRBJ2-7; 10 bases align to TRBD2. The sequencing input was blood. This TCR was sampled from a woman aged 45-60 years with Graves' hyperthyroidism that later progressed to Graves' ophthalmopathy. CDR3 nucleotides: TGTGCCAGCAGTCCGATTCCCCCTAGCGGGAGTATCGACGAGCAGTACTTC. This gives the protein CASSPIPPSGSIDEQYF.